This T cell receptor beta chain was recorded in a study of T cells in Graves' hyperthyroidism and ophthalmopathy. CDR3 length equals 12 residues. Trimming shortened V by 1 base and J by 9 bases, and 7 bases separated the two germline ends. Germline CDR1 and CDR2: SEHNR and FQNEAQ (reference sequence). Uncontrolled infection, other autoimmune disease, pregnancy or lactation excluded patients. What was amplified from RNA transcripts were TCR beta CDR3 regions. HTBI primers drove first-round RT-PCR of the TCR CDR3. TCRdb reprocessed the multiplex PCR reads via MiXCR and lists one record per CDR3 protein. The profile shows a few hundred thousand distinct CDR3 sequences, 22% of them singletons. This clonotype was counted ten times or more.

This chain links TRBV7-9 with TRBJ2-1; D call uncertain. Source material: blood. This clonotype was obtained from a woman in her 70s with Graves' ophthalmopathy. The CDR3 DNA reads TGTGCCAGCAGCTTAGGCCCGGGTGAGCAGTTCTTC. It encodes CASSLGPGEQFF.